This entry is about one T cell receptor (beta chain). V lost 1 base and J lost 8; bases outside the gene matches: 2. Looked up from germline, CDR1 is MNHNS and CDR2 is SASEGT. The CDR3 runs to 13 residues. Sequencing used immunoSEQ multiplex PCR; TCRdb keeps in-frame clones, though not all of them. The sample has about 98,000 clones; about 86% are singletons. The entry originates in a study of radiotherapy plus CTLA-4 blockade in lung cancer. Here the sequenced sample was peripheral blood, taken from a patient treated with radiotherapy plus ipilimumab. The sequence derives from a human donor with non-small cell lung cancer that progressed on radiotherapy plus ipilimumab. The chain combines TRBV6-1 with TRBJ1-2; 9 bases map to TRBD1. The CDR3 nucleotides read TGTGCCAGCAGTGAAGGCACAGGGGGCGGCTACACCTTC. Its translation is CASSEGTGGGYTF.